This T cell receptor beta chain was captured by sequencing in a study of Tregs in tolerant kidney transplant recipients. Only a few counts were recorded for this clone. Mixed chimerism was transient after nonmyeloablative marrow transplants from related graft donors. Using immunoSEQ multiplex PCR, the repertoire was profiled, and TCRdb retains in-frame clones only, with some absent. There are 20,000 to 25,000 clones in the sample; roughly 80% occur only once, and 25% lies in the top ten. V gave up 4 bases and J gave up 6 bases; unmatched junction bases: 9. The CDR3 is 15 residues long. Germline-derived CDR1 and CDR2 are SGHTS and YDEGEE.

Sequenced material: CD8+ T cells from blood (PBMCs), taken 6 months after the transplant. The chain joins TRBV5-8 to TRBJ2-3; the match to TRBD2 covers 9 bases. The sequence was collected from a human patient who received a combined kidney and bone marrow transplant. Some T cells may have come from the graft donor. CDR3 bases: TGTGCCAGCAGCCCCACTAGCGGGCCTCTGGATACGCAGTATTTT. Translating it yields CASSPTSGPLDTQYF.